This TCR beta chain stems from a study of blood T cell repertoires in COVID-19. This clone was seen just once. Measured with immunoSEQ multiplex PCR; TCRdb has only the in-frame clones, and not every one. The sample shows 95,000 to 150,000 clones, approximately 85% of them seen only once. The CDR3 loop spans 13 amino acids. V dropped 2 bases and J dropped 3 bases, with 8 bases sitting between them. This TCR was recovered from a human donor in a cohort sampled during active COVID-19. The sequenced material came from peripheral blood. The chain combines TRBV12-3 or TRBV12-4 with TRBJ2-7; D remains ambiguous. Here the CDR3 reads CASSLSRFYEQYF. The CDR3 bases are TGTGCCAGCAGTTTAAGCAGGTTCTACGAGCAGTACTTC.